This record looks at one TCR beta chain sequence and its context. Its matching antigen is unknown. TCRdb fed the RT-PCR reads into MiXCR, producing one record per CDR3 protein. The sample consists of some 520,000 distinct CDR3 sequences, 15% to 20% of them appearing once. This entry belongs to a study of response to subunit inactivated influenza vaccine. Findings of the study overall: The study's authors posited that every seasonal influenza vaccination enlists few new T cells.

The CDR3 consists of 16 residues. Trimming removed 5 bases from V and 4 bases from J, with 18 bases in between. Germline V gene data show CDR1 as MDHEN and CDR2 as SYDVKM. The chain recombines TRBV28 with TRBJ2-1, with D perhaps matching TRBD2 (6 bases). The sequences come from CD4+ T cells sorted from PBMCs, collected roughly 24 months after vaccination. The receptor was derived from a man aged 50-75 years who received an inactivated influenza vaccine. The CDR3: CASSGPRDPEYNEQFF. The CDR3 nucleotides are TGTGCCAGCAGTGGCCCGCGGGACCCCGAATACAATGAGCAGTTCTTC.